This TCR beta chain was observed in a study of shared clonotypes between healthy human individuals (TCRdb year 2020). Some background on the complete study: The cohort included a few men and a couple of women between 18 and 49 years of age. Between about 0.8 and 9 billion PBMCs per donor were obtained by leukapheresis. Blood TCR repertoires of several healthy adults were deeply sequenced to estimate repertoire size and the extent of clonotype sharing between individuals. To increase sequencing depth and limit assay-specific biases, different laboratories used diverse techniques to prepare libraries and sequence TCR repertoires. For each donor, CD4 naive and CD4 memory were each given three plates, CD8 naive was given two plates, and CD8 memory was given one plate.

This clone was picked up one time. What this receptor recognizes is not known. The input lacks base qualities; no much larger clone sits a single base away. Using the deep immunoSEQ assay, TCR CDR3 regions were amplified from genomic DNA by multiplex PCR. Extracted genomic DNA from each cell subset was distributed evenly across all wells of several immunoSEQ 96-well plates, and each plate was treated as a replicate. For sorted subsets, approximately 190 ng of genomic DNA, equivalent to 25,000 to 35,000 T cell genomes, went into each replicate PCR. Purified libraries were measured with a Qubit 3.0 fluorometer, size-checked on a Bioanalyzer 2100, and measured again with the KAPA Library Quantification kit. Each immunoSEQ 96-well plate was sequenced on its own single-read 150-cycle Illumina NextSeq 550 flow cell. The original pipeline was this. Because the immunoSEQ output held only junctional sequences and lacked quality scores, the filtering could not match the filtering applied to full-length reads. To assign V/J genes and CDR3, sequences were annotated against IMGT germline references using PyIR, a Python wrapper for IgBLAST v1.9. Reads were removed for weak V/J assignments (E-value above 1e-6), missing CDR3, stop codons, out-of-frame junctions, or ambiguous translated residues. V3J clonotypes were defined as sequences sharing an identical inferred V gene, J gene, and CDR3 amino acid sequence. To compute the percentage overlap between repertoires, the number of shared unique clonotypes was divided by the size of the smaller repertoire. Richness of each repertoire was evaluated using RTK rarefaction, the Chao1 estimator, and Recon v2.1 estimates of unobserved clonotypes. For all TCRbeta clonotypes obtained by the gDNA method from four donors, generation probabilities were computed with OLGA. TCRdb took this table from immuneACCESS and kept in-frame rearrangements with V and J called. Such tables lack part of the clones; where checked against another copy, unresolved V genes explain under half of the gap, and the rest is unexplained. The D gene and trimming were derived from the DNA, and the V and J assignments and clone size from that table. The sample table records some 1,400,000 clones; roughly 96% of these occur just once. The ten largest account for roughly 1.2% of the sample.

The CDR3 runs 14 residues from the cysteine to the phenylalanine. The sequence is cut down to CDR3 DNA, 42 bases in frame from base 1. V is pruned by 2 bases and J by 6 bases, leaving 4 bases of the junction without a gene match. CDR1 SGHVS and CDR2 FNYEAQ are derived from the germline V gene. General findings and caveats noted by the study authors: About 5% of naive CD4, 3% to 4% of naive CD8, approximately 2.2% of memory CD4, and approximately 0.39% of memory CD8 clonotypes were shared across a few donors. Only blood was sampled, and tissue TCR repertoires likely differ from those in blood. Naive subsets generally had larger estimated clonotype richness than memory subsets did. Incomplete sequencing was indicated by rarefaction of sorted-subset datasets, despite the large sequencing depth. Clonotypes shared by all four sorted-subset donors showed higher generation probabilities than non-shared clonotypes. Because the study included a small number of donors, the genetic and exposure-history diversity represented was limited. Based on pairwise subsampling, the degree of clonotype sharing among donors was expected to be affected by sequencing depth.

Healthy HIV-negative adults with no recently reported acute infections or vaccinations were included as donors. Every donor was a Caucasian adult residing in Nashville, Tennessee, USA. CD4+ T cells were enriched by magnetic negative selection, after which naive cells were positively selected on CD45RA and the negative fraction was taken as the memory subset. Blood was obtained by leukapheresis, after which PBMCs were separated by Ficoll-Histopaque density gradient centrifugation and cryopreserved in liquid nitrogen vapor phase. Purity and quantity of every magnetically sorted T cell population were checked by analytical flow cytometry. Genomic DNA was isolated from each sorted fraction and quantified by UV absorbance on a Nanodrop 2000c.

The source of this sequence is a man between 25 and 39 years old in good health. Sequenced: naive CD4+ T cells sorted from blood. The intended sense of this specimen's cell subset or site label: CD45RA+ positively selected. The chain employs TRBV7-6 and TRBJ2-7, and TRBD1 matches 10 of the central bases. The CDR3 region reads CASSLRDRGGEQYF. The nucleotide sequence is given as TGTGCCAGCAGCTTACGGGACAGGGGAGGCGAGCAGTACTTC.